This TCR beta chain originates from a study of blood T cell repertoires in COVID-19. CDR3 length: 14 residues. The germline gives CDR1 KGHDR, CDR2 SFDVKD. V was shortened by 3 bases and J by 2 bases, with 9 bases between the two germline ends. Assay: immunoSEQ multiplex PCR; the TCRdb copy retains only in-frame clones and omits some. The sample lists about 340,000 clones, about 92% occurring once. The chain carries TRBV24-1 and TRBJ1-2; D ambiguous. The sample comprised PBMCs or T cells enriched from blood (not recorded which). The sequence was collected from a woman between 25 and 40 years old who had recovered from COVID-19. The CDR3 spells CATSDMSVNYGYTF. CDR3 sequence (DNA): TGTGCCACCAGTGATATGTCCGTGAACTATGGCTACACCTTC.